These 6 T cell receptor beta chains share one sample of origin, sequenced in a study of HIV-infected children after antiretroviral therapy interruption. Treatment denoted: PENTA 11 planned treatment interruption arm or continuous ART arm. RNA-based 3' RACE libraries used unique molecular identifiers. TCRdb reanalysed the 3' RACE reads using MiXCR and keeps one entry per CDR3 protein. The profile shows some 41,000 distinct CDR3 sequences, 6.5% of them singletons. The source material was CD45RA+ CD4+ T cells from PBMCs, pooled from several time points, sampled from a donor given antiretroviral therapy, either interrupted or continuous. Subset described: naive CD4+ CD45RA+ CD45RO- T cells. The receptor source for this set is a pool of human donors with HIV.

This clonotype was found many times. The CDR3 here is CASSSPIRFPYNEQFF. The CDR3, as DNA: TGTGCCAGCAGTTCTCCGATCAGGTTCCCCTACAATGAGCAGTTCTTC. V gene TRBV27 combines with J gene TRBJ2-1; D remains ambiguous. CDR3 length equals 16 residues. CDR1 and CDR2 from the germline V gene are MNHEY and SMNVEV (reference sequence). Trimming stripped 4 bases from V and 2 bases from J, with 15 bases between.

This clonotype was counted at least ten times. At one of its ends the junction is not consistent with the germline gene, which may arise from a read error. The chain couples TRBV4-1 to TRBJ2-1, with 10 nucleotides matching TRBD1. Germline V gene lookup returns CDR1 MGHRA and CDR2 YSYEKL. This CDR3 has 15 amino acids. The CDR3 loop is CASSQDDRGQAEQFF. As DNA, the CDR3 is TGTGCCAGCAGCCAAGACGACAGGGGGCAGGCTGAGCAGTTCTTC.

This clonotype was observed many times. This chain connects TRBV12-3 or TRBV12-4 to TRBJ2-2; tentatively, D is TRBD1 (5 bases). The V end lost 7 bases, the J end lost 3 bases, and 12 bases lay between the germline ends. The CDR3 totals 14 residues. The CDR3 bases are TGTGCCAGCACTCTAAAGGGGTACACCGGGGAGCTGTTTTTT. This sequence encodes CASTLKGYTGELFF.

This clonotype came up many times. This sequence joins TRBV10-3 and TRBJ2-3; D is perhaps TRBD1 (5 bases). This CDR3 has 14 amino acids. Germline V gene sequence: CDR1 ENHRY, CDR2 SYGVKD. Between the trimmed V and J ends, which lost 6 bases and 4 bases, there was a span of 14 bases. The CDR3 is CAISRDSAADTQYF. CDR3 nucleotides: TGTGCCATCAGCAGGGATTCTGCAGCAGATACGCAGTATTTT.

This clonotype was counted ten times or more. One junction end disagrees with the germline gene, perhaps due to a read error. The chain couples TRBV13 to TRBJ2-5; unclear D gene. Germline CDR1 reads PRHDT; CDR2 reads FYEKMQ (reference sequence). This CDR3 comprises 13 residues. This CDR3 reads CASSATGLDTQYF. The CDR3 nucleotides are TGTGCCAGCAGCGCGACTGGGTTAGACACCCAGTACTTT.

This clonotype was seen ten or more times. V is TRBV24-1 and J is TRBJ2-5; maybe TRBD2 (6 bases). The CDR3 length is 15 residues. The ends were cut back, 4 bases at V and 5 bases at J, with 16 bases in the middle. Germline CDR1 and CDR2: KGHDR and SFDVKD. The CDR3 spells CATSEPGDFLETQYF. The CDR3, as DNA: TGTGCCACCAGTGAGCCGGGGGACTTCCTGGAGACCCAGTACTTC.